The sequence of this T cell receptor (beta chain) was determined in a study of technical replicates of blood from several donors. Measured with immunoSEQ multiplex PCR; TCRdb has only the in-frame clones, and not every one. The table has tens of thousands of clones, around 93% seen once; the top ten hold under 0.55%. Germline lookup yields CDR1 SSHAT and CDR2 FNYEAQ (reference sequence). The V gene lost 1 base and the J gene lost 0 bases, with 10 bases spanning the gap. This CDR3 has 15 residues. The TCR sequence derives from a human donor in good health. The specimen was T cells isolated from PBMCs. The rearrangement uses TRBV7-7 and TRBJ2-7; D not resolved. CDR3: CASSLGTVGSYEQYF. CDR3 bases: TGTGCCAGCAGCTTAGGTACGGTCGGCTCCTACGAGCAGTACTTC.